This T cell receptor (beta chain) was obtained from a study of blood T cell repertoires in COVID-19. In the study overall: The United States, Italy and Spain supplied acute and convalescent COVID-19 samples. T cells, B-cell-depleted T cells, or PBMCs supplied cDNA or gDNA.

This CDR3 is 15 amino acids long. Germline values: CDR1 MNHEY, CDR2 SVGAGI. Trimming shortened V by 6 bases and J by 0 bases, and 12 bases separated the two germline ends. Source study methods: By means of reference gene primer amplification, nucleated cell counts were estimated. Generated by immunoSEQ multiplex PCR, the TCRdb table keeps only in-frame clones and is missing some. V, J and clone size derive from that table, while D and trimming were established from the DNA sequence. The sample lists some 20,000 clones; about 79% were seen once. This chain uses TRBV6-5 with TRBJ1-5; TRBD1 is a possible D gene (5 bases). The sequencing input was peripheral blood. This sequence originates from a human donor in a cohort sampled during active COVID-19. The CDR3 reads CASRSRGYSNQPQHF. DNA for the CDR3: TGTGCCAGCAGAAGTCGGGGGTATAGCAATCAGCCCCAGCATTTT.